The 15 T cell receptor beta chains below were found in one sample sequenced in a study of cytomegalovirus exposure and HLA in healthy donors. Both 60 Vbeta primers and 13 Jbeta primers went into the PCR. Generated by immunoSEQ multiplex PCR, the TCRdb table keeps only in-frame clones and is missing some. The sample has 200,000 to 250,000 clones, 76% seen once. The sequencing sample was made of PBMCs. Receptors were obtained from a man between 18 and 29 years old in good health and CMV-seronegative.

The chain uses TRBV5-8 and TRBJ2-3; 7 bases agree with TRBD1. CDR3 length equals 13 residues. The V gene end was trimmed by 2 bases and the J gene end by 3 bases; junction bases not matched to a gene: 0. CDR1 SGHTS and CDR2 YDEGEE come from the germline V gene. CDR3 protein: CASSLQGTDTQYF. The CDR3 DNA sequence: TGTGCCAGCAGCTTACAGGGGACAGATACGCAGTATTTT. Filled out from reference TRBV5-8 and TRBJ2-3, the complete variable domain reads EAGVTQSPTHLIKTRGQQATLRCSPISGHTSVYWYQQALGLGLQFLLWYDEGEERNRGNFPPRFSGRQFPNYSSELNVNALELEDSALYLCASSLQGTDTQYFGPGTRLTVL.

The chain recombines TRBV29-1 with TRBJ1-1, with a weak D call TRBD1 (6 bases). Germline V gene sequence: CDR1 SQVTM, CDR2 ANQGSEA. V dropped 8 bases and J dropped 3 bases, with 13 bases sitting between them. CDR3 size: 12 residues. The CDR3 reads CSTGQPDTEAFF. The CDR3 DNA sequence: TGCAGCACCGGACAGCCCGACACTGAAGCTTTCTTT. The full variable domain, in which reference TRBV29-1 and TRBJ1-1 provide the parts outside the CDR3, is SAVISQKPSRDICQRGTSLTIQCQVDSQVTMMFWYRQQPGQSLTLIATANQGSEATYESGFVIDKFPISRPNLTFSTLTVSNMSPEDSSIYLCSTGQPDTEAFFGQGTRLTVV.

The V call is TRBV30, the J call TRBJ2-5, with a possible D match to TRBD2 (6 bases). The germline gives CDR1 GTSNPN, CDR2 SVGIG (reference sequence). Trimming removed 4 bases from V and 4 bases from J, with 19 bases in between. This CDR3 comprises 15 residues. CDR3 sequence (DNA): TGTGCCTGGAAAGGAGGGCAGGGAAGTGGAGAGACCCAGTACTTC. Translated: CAWKGGQGSGETQYF.

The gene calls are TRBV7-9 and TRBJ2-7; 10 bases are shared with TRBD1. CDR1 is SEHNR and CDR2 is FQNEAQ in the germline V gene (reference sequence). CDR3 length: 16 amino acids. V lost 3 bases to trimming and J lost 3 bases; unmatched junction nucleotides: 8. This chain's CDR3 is CASSFVPGTGVYEQYF. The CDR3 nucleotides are TGTGCCAGCAGCTTCGTCCCCGGGACAGGGGTCTACGAGCAGTACTTC.

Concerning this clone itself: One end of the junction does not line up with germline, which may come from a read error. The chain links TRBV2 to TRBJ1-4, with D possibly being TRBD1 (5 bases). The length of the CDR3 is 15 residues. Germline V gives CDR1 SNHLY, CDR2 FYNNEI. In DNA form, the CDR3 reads TGTGCCAGCAGTGTAACAGGTACACACAATGGAAAACTGTTTTTT. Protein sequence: CASSVTGTHNGKLFF.

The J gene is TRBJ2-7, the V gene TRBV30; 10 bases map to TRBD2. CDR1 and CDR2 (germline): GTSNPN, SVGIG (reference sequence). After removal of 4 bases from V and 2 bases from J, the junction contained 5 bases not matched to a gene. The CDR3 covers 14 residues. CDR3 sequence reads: CAWKRTSGTYEQYF. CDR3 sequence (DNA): TGTGCCTGGAAAAGGACTAGCGGTACCTACGAGCAGTACTTC.

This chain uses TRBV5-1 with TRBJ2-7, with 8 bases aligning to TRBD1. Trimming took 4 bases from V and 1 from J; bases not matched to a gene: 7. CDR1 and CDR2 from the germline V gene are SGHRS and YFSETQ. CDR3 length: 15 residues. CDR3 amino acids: CASSQDRALSYEQYF. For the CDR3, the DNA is TGCGCCAGCAGCCAGGACAGGGCCCTATCCTACGAGCAGTACTTC. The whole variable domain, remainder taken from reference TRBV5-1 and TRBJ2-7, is KAGVTQTPRYLIKTRGQQVTLSCSPISGHRSVSWYQQTPGQGLQFLFEYFSETQRNKGNFPGRFSGRQFSNSRSEMNVSTLELGDSALYLCASSQDRALSYEQYFGPGTRLTVT.

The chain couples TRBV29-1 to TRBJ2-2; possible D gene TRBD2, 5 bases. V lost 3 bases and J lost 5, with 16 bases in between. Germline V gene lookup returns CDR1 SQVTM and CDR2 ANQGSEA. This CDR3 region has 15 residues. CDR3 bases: TGCAGCGTTGAGGTAGTGGGCCCGGGGACCGGGGAGCTGTTTTTT. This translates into CSVEVVGPGTGELFF.

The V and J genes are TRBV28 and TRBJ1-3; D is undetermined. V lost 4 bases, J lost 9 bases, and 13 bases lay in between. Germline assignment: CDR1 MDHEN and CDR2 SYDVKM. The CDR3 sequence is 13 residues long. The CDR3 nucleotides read TGTGCCAGCAGTTCTCTGCCCCGGGGCACCATATATTTT. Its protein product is CASSSLPRGTIYF.

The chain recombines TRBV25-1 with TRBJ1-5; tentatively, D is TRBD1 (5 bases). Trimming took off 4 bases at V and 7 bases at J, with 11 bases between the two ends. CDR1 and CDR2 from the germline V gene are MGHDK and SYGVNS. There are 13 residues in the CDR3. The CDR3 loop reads CASSGGSGQPQHF. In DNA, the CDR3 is TGTGCCAGCAGTGGGGGCTCAGGACAGCCCCAGCATTTT.

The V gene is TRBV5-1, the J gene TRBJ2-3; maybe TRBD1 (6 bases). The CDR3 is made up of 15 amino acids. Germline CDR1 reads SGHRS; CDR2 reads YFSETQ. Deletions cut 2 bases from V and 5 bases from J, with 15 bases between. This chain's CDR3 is CASSFAGVVGDTQYF. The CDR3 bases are TGCGCCAGCAGCTTCGCAGGGGTAGTTGGAGATACGCAGTATTTT.

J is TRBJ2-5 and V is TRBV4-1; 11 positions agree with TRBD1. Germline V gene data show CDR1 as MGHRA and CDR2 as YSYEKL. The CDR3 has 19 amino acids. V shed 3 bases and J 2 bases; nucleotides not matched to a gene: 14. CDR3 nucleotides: TGCGCCAGCAGCCACTTGGTCTGGACAGGGGGCGGGGGTCAAGAGACCCAGTACTTC. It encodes CASSHLVWTGGGGQETQYF.

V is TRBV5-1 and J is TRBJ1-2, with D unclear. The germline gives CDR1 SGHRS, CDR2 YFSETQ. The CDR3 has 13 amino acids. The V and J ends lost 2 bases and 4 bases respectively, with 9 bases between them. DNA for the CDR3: TGCGCCAGCAGCTTCGGTCCATCCTATGGCTACACCTTC. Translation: CASSFGPSYGYTF.

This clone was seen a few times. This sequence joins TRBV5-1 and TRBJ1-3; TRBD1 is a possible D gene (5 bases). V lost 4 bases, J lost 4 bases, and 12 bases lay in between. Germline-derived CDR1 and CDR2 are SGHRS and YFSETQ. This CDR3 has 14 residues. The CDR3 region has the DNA TGCGCCAGCAGCCCAGACAGCAGGGGAAACACCATATATTTT. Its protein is CASSPDSRGNTIYF. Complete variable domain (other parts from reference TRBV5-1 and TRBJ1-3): KAGVTQTPRYLIKTRGQQVTLSCSPISGHRSVSWYQQTPGQGLQFLFEYFSETQRNKGNFPGRFSGRQFSNSRSEMNVSTLELGDSALYLCASSPDSRGNTIYFGEGSWLTVV.

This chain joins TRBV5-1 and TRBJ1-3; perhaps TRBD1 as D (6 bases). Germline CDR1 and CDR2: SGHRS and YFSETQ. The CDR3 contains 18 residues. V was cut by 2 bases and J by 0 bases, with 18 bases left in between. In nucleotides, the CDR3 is TGCGCCAGCAGCTTAACACGAATTGGGACACCCTCTGGAAACACCATATATTTT. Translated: CASSLTRIGTPSGNTIYF. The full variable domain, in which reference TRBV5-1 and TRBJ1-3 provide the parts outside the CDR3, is KAGVTQTPRYLIKTRGQQVTLSCSPISGHRSVSWYQQTPGQGLQFLFEYFSETQRNKGNFPGRFSGRQFSNSRSEMNVSTLELGDSALYLCASSLTRIGTPSGNTIYFGEGSWLTVV.